This entry lists 28 T cell receptor beta chains sequenced from one sample in a study of shared clonotypes between healthy human individuals. The data were produced by immunoSEQ multiplex PCR, yet TCRdb's version contains in-frame clones alone and is incomplete. The sample carries just over 2,000,000 clones, 90% to 95% recorded once. The sample taken for sequencing was naive CD4+ T cells sorted from blood. Subset in this sample: CD45RA+ positively selected. Receptors were obtained from a man between 18 and 35 years old in good health.

The rearrangement joins TRBV5-4 to TRBJ1-3; D ambiguous. The CDR3 consists of 14 residues. Per germline, CDR1 SGHNT and CDR2 YYREEE (reference sequence). V was trimmed by 4 bases and J by 4 bases, leaving 12 bases between them. CDR3 in amino acids: CASSIPGIGNTIYF. The CDR3 bases are TGTGCCAGCAGCATCCCGGGAATCGGAAACACCATATATTTT.

The chain is built from TRBV5-1 and TRBJ2-6; perhaps D is TRBD1 or TRBD2 (5 bases each). Germline CDR1 is SGHRS and CDR2 is YFSETQ. V lost 4 bases and J 0 bases, leaving 14 bases between the germline ends. This CDR3 spans 17 amino acids. In DNA form, the CDR3 reads TGCGCCAGCAGCCGGGGCGCCGCCGTCTCTGGGGCCAACGTCCTGACTTTC. This gives the protein CASSRGAAVSGANVLTF.

V gene TRBV18 combines with J gene TRBJ2-1, with TRBD2 matching over 8 bases. The germline V gene has CDR1 KGHSH and CDR2 LQKENI. Losses at the gene ends were 0 bases for V and 2 bases for J; bases not matched to a gene: 6. This CDR3 contains 17 residues. The CDR3 DNA follows: TGTGCCAGCTCACCACCCACCGGACTAGCAGCCTACAATGAGCAGTTCTTC. Translating it yields CASSPPTGLAAYNEQFF. Full variable domain (missing parts from reference TRBV18 and TRBJ2-1): NAGVMQNPRHLVRRRGQEARLRCSPMKGHSHVYWYRQLPEEGLKFMVYLQKENIIDESGMPKERFSAEFPKEGPSILRIQQVVRGDSAAYFCASSPPTGLAAYNEQFFGPGTRLTVL.

This sequence joins TRBV6-5 and TRBJ2-7; D is perhaps TRBD1 (5 bases). CDR3 length: 15 amino acids. The germline gives CDR1 MNHEY, CDR2 SVGAGI. V lost 8 bases and J 3 bases, leaving 20 bases between the germline ends. The CDR3 nucleotides are TGTGCCAGCTCCCCAAGGGGAAGCAAATACTACGAGCAGTACTTC. As protein: CASSPRGSKYYEQYF.

This sequence joins TRBV2 and TRBJ2-7; D perhaps matches TRBD2 (6 bases). CDR1 is SNHLY, CDR2 FYNNEI, per germline. The CDR3 sequence is 13 residues long. The V end lost 7 bases, the J end lost 5 bases, and 15 bases lay between the germline ends. DNA for the CDR3: TGTGCCAGCACCAAACGGTGGGGGGACGAGCAGTACTTC. Amino acid sequence: CASTKRWGDEQYF.

The chain employs TRBV7-9 and TRBJ2-5; no reliable D call. Germline values: CDR1 SEHNR, CDR2 FQNEAQ (reference sequence). Between the trimmed V and J ends, which lost 4 bases and 4 bases, there was a span of 19 bases. The CDR3 totals 16 residues. The CDR3 DNA reads TGTGCCAGCAGCTCGGACCCCTCCGTTTCAGGAGAGACCCAGTACTTC. This codes for CASSSDPSVSGETQYF.

This chain links TRBV7-9 with TRBJ2-2; TRBD2 matches 9 bases. With V trimmed by 2 bases and J by 4 bases, 8 bases remained unmatched. From germline, CDR1 is SEHNR and CDR2 FQNEAQ (reference sequence). This CDR3 is built from 17 residues. The CDR3 nucleotides read TGTGCCAGCAGCTTAACTGGACTAGCGACGATCACCGGGGAGCTGTTTTTT. Encoded protein: CASSLTGLATITGELFF.

This chain connects TRBV7-9 to TRBJ1-5; D uncertain. With 5 bases removed from V and 11 bases from J, the gap between germline ends came to 13 bases. Germline V gives CDR1 SEHNR, CDR2 FQNEAQ (reference sequence). The CDR3 is 12 residues long. CDR3 loop: CASSPTVGAQHF. In nucleotides, the CDR3 is TGTGCCAGCAGCCCTACGGTAGGAGCCCAGCATTTT.

V is TRBV5-1 and J is TRBJ2-5; no clear D. The CDR3 consists of 15 residues. Trimming took 6 bases from V and 1 from J, leaving 16 bases between them. Germline-derived CDR1 and CDR2 are SGHRS and YFSETQ. CDR3 residues: CASKIVGQTQETQYF. The CDR3 nucleotides read TGCGCCAGCAAAATTGTCGGGCAGACCCAAGAGACCCAGTACTTC.

The rearrangement joins TRBV28 to TRBJ2-7; no clear D. Between the trimmed V and J ends, which lost 7 bases and 2 bases, there was a span of 15 bases. Germline CDR1 is MDHEN and CDR2 is SYDVKM. This CDR3 spans 14 amino acids. The CDR3 DNA reads as TGTGCCAGCAACGTCAATACGGGCCCCTACGAGCAGTACTTC. Protein: CASNVNTGPYEQYF.

The J gene is TRBJ1-3, the V gene TRBV28; D perhaps matches TRBD1 (5 bases). The CDR3 has 17 amino acids. In germline, CDR1 is MDHEN, CDR2 SYDVKM. The V end was cut by 3 bases, the J end by 0 bases, with 15 bases between. The CDR3 sequence: CASSFWRGVSSGNTIYF. CDR3 nucleotide sequence: TGTGCCAGCAGTTTCTGGCGGGGGGTAAGCTCTGGAAACACCATATATTTT.

The V call is TRBV28, the J call TRBJ2-7, with 11 bases identical to TRBD2. This CDR3 comprises 18 residues. V lost 5 bases, J lost 2 bases, and 14 bases stayed unmatched. Germline values: CDR1 MDHEN, CDR2 SYDVKM. The CDR3 bases are TGTGCCAGCAGTCTTCGTCGGGCTAGCGGGGGGCTTCCCTACGAGCAGTACTTC. Translated, it gives CASSLRRASGGLPYEQYF.

The V gene is TRBV11-2, the J gene TRBJ1-6; unclear D gene. Germline loops: CDR1 SGHAT, CDR2 FQNNGV. Trimming removed 0 bases from V and 7 bases from J, with 4 bases in between. The CDR3 is 13 amino acids. The CDR3 reads CASSLERNSPLHF. The CDR3 nucleotides are TGTGCCAGCAGCTTAGAGCGGAATTCACCCCTCCACTTT.

The V and J genes are TRBV5-6 and TRBJ2-3; 7 bases line up with TRBD1. The CDR3 consists of 19 residues. With V trimmed by 1 base and J by 4 bases, 18 bases remained unmatched. From germline, CDR1 is SGHDT and CDR2 YYEEEE. The CDR3 DNA reads TGTGCCAGCAGCTTGCTATTGACAGGGAGCATAGATTGGGCAGATACGCAGTATTTT. Translating it yields CASSLLLTGSIDWADTQYF.

This clone was detected only once. The rearrangement uses TRBV5-1 and TRBJ2-3, with TRBD2 matching 11 bases. Germline V gene data show CDR1 as SGHRS and CDR2 as YFSETQ. The CDR3 is 17 amino acids. V lost 1 base, J lost 5 bases, and 9 bases stayed unmatched. The CDR3 loop is CASSLLPSGGSGDTQYF. The CDR3, as DNA: TGCGCCAGCAGCTTGCTACCTAGCGGGGGGTCGGGAGATACGCAGTATTTT.

Of note for this clone: Other DNA sequences in this sample translate to the same CDR3. V and J are TRBV5-1 and TRBJ2-5; 7 bases are a match to TRBD1. Losses at the gene ends were 6 bases for V and 2 bases for J; bases not matched to a gene: 7. The CDR3 is 14 amino acids. CDR1 is SGHRS, CDR2 YFSETQ, per germline. CDR3 in amino acids: CASNLGGTQETQYF. CDR3 nucleotide sequence: TGCGCCAGCAACTTAGGGGGCACACAAGAGACCCAGTACTTC.

This rearrangement joins TRBV5-1 to TRBJ2-2; no definite D call. CDR1 and CDR2 (germline): SGHRS, YFSETQ. V lost 4 bases and J 9 bases, leaving 16 bases between the germline ends. CDR3 size: 14 residues. As DNA, the CDR3 is TGCGCCAGCAGCGTTGCCGAAAGGGTCAGGGAGCTGTTTTTT. Its protein is CASSVAERVRELFF.

This chain connects TRBV9 to TRBJ2-5; 11 bases are shared with TRBD2. J lost 4 bases, V lost 0 bases, and 5 bases had no gene match. Germline assignment: CDR1 SGDLS and CDR2 YYNGEE. The CDR3 has 16 amino acids. The CDR3, as DNA: TGTGCCAGCAGCGTAGTAGGTAGCGGGGGGGCAGAGACCCAGTACTTC. This encodes CASSVVGSGGAETQYF. Using reference TRBV9 and TRBJ2-5 for the parts outside the CDR3, the full variable domain is DSGVTQTPKHLITATGQRVTLRCSPRSGDLSVYWYQQSLDQGLQFLIQYYNGEERAKGNILERFSAQQFPDLHSELNLSSLELGDSALYFCASSVVGSGGAETQYFGPGTRLLVL.

For the CDR3, the DNA is TGCGCCAGCAGCCTTGACTCGACAGCGAATTACTACAATGAGCAGTTCTTC. This encodes CASSLDSTANYYNEQFF. The chain uses TRBV4-1 and TRBJ2-1, with D possibly matching TRBD1 (5 bases). This CDR3 region has 17 residues. The germline gives CDR1 MGHRA, CDR2 YSYEKL. The germline V and J ends were trimmed by 4 bases and 3 bases, with 19 bases remaining between them.

The rearrangement links TRBV10-3 to TRBJ1-4; D is perhaps TRBD1 (5 bases). CDR3 length: 15 residues. Germline CDR1 reads ENHRY; CDR2 reads SYGVKD. Trimming took 2 bases from V and 8 from J, leaving 15 bases between them. The CDR3 DNA reads TGTGCCATCAGTGAGCCACGGGACGGGCCGGAAAAACTGTTTTTT. It encodes CAISEPRDGPEKLFF.

The CDR3 region is CASAYPGQVNSNQPQHF. Written as DNA, the CDR3 is TGCGCCAGCGCTTACCCGGGACAGGTAAATAGCAATCAGCCCCAGCATTTT. The chain employs TRBV5-1 and TRBJ1-5; TRBD1 aligns across 8 bases. The CDR3 extends over 17 amino acids. From germline, CDR1 is SGHRS and CDR2 YFSETQ. After removal of 7 bases from V and 0 bases from J, the junction contained 12 bases not matched to a gene.

The CDR3 here is CASTRGLTDTQYF. CDR3 sequence (DNA): TGTGCCAGCACCCGGGGACTCACAGATACGCAGTATTTT. The chain has TRBV6-5 and TRBJ2-3, with D tentatively TRBD2 (6 bases). This CDR3 region has 13 residues. Trimming left V 7 bases short and J 2 bases short, with 10 bases between. Germline CDR1 is MNHEY and CDR2 is SVGAGI.

This chain uses TRBV9 with TRBJ2-2; 7 bases agree with TRBD1. V was pared by 9 bases and J by 1 base, with 9 bases of the junction left unmatched. This CDR3 is built from 15 residues. The V gene's germline CDR1 is SGDLS and CDR2 YYNGEE. The DNA of the CDR3 is TGTGCCACCCGGGAAGGGGGCGGGAACACCGGGGAGCTGTTTTTT. Translating it yields CATREGGGNTGELFF. Using reference TRBV9 and TRBJ2-2 for the parts outside the CDR3, the full variable domain is DSGVTQTPKHLITATGQRVTLRCSPRSGDLSVYWYQQSLDQGLQFLIQYYNGEERAKGNILERFSAQQFPDLHSELNLSSLELGDSALYFCATREGGGNTGELFFGEGSRLTVL.

The chain recombines TRBV7-9 with TRBJ2-6, with TRBD2 identical over 8 bases. Germline-derived CDR1 and CDR2 are SEHNR and FQNEAQ (reference sequence). CDR3 size: 14 residues. Trimming removed 11 bases from V and 2 bases from J; junction bases left unmatched: 5. The CDR3 nucleotides are TGTGCCGTCCCGCGGGAGGCTGGGGCCAACGTCCTGACTTTC. It codes for CAVPREAGANVLTF.

A single count supports this clone. The chain joins TRBV6-5 to TRBJ1-2; 8 positions agree with TRBD1. CDR3 length equals 14 residues. The ends lost 6 bases at V and 5 bases at J; junction bases unmatched: 8. The germline V gene has CDR1 MNHEY and CDR2 SVGAGI. CDR3 sequence: CASRLQGAGYGYTF. Written as DNA, the CDR3 is TGTGCCAGCAGACTCCAGGGGGCCGGGTATGGCTACACCTTC.

This clone was counted a single time. The V and J genes are TRBV7-9 and TRBJ2-7, with D possibly matching TRBD1 (6 bases). CDR1 is SEHNR and CDR2 is FQNEAQ in the germline V gene (reference sequence). CDR3 length: 13 residues. The germline V and J ends were trimmed by 3 bases and 2 bases, with 8 bases remaining between them. CDR3 DNA: TGTGCCAGCAGCTTGGGACATACCTACGAGCAGTACTTC. As protein: CASSLGHTYEQYF.

This clone was seen only once. J is TRBJ2-3 and V is TRBV5-1; no clear D gene. Per the germline V gene, CDR1 is SGHRS and CDR2 is YFSETQ. V lost 1 base to trimming and J lost 2 bases, with 14 bases between them. This CDR3 has 16 amino acids. CDR3 residues: CASSLRHSVNTDTQYF. The CDR3 DNA reads TGCGCCAGCAGCTTGAGGCACTCAGTAAACACAGATACGCAGTATTTT.

V gene TRBV18 combines with J gene TRBJ1-2, with D unclear. Germline V CDR1 and CDR2: KGHSH, LQKENI. Trimming cost V 3 bases and J 2 bases, with 10 bases left between them. This CDR3 region has 14 residues. Written as DNA, the CDR3 is TGTGCCAGCTCACCGGCAGTGGTAAACTATGGCTACACCTTC. It specifies CASSPAVVNYGYTF.